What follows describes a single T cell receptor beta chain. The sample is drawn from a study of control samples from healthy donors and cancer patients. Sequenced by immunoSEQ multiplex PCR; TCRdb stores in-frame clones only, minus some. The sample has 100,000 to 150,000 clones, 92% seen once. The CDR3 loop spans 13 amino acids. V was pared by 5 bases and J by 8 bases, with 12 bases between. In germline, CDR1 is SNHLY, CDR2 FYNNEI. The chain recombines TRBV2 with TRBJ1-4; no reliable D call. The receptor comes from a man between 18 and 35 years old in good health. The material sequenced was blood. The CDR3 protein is CASSYGELEKLFF. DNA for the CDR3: TGTGCCAGCAGTTACGGGGAGCTGGAAAAACTGTTTTTT.